This T cell receptor beta chain is drawn from a study of blood T cell repertoires in COVID-19. Turning to the study itself: The United States, Italy and Spain were the sources of the acute and convalescent COVID-19 samples.

The CDR3 is 15 amino acids. The germline CDR1 and CDR2 sequences are SGHDT and YYEEEE. V lost 2 bases and J lost 3, with 15 bases in between. Profiled with immunoSEQ multiplex PCR; TCRdb holds only in-frame clones, not every one. The sample lists fewer than 85,000 clones; more than 75% were seen once. This sequence was found in a woman older than 75 with active or convalescent COVID-19. This sequence joins TRBV5-6 and TRBJ2-7; unclear D gene. The sequencing sample was made of peripheral blood. This CDR3 reads CASSFYRKINYEQYF. Written as DNA, the CDR3 is TGTGCCAGCAGCTTCTATCGAAAAATTAACTACGAGCAGTACTTC.